These 10 T cell receptor beta chains were all obtained from the same sample, sequenced in a study of T cell repertoires in aging, cancer and after chemotherapy. Peripheral blood genomic DNA, not sorted cells or RNA, was the template. Rearranged V-D-J TRB sequences were amplified with a mixed TRB-A/B primer pool. TCRdb itself ran the multiplex PCR reads through MiXCR, one entry per CDR3 protein. The repertoire includes approximately 4,900 distinct CDR3 sequences, over 20% of them detected once, and approximately 3.3% sits in the top ten. Sample: blood. Every receptor here comes from a human donor in good health. The donor label of this sample is uncertain.

V usage is TRBV20-1 and J usage is TRBJ2-4; D gene ambiguous. This CDR3 contains 10 residues. Looked up from germline, CDR1 is DFQATT and CDR2 is SNEGSKA (reference sequence). Trimming removed 7 bases from V and 9 bases from J, with 10 bases in between. As DNA, the CDR3 is TGCAGTGGTGGGGTTACCATTCAGTACTTC. Residues: CSGGVTIQYF.

This clonotype is labeled as medium-sized. This chain links TRBV7-2 with TRBJ2-5; D is uncertain. This CDR3 comprises 15 residues. V lost 6 bases and J lost 2, with 16 bases in between. Germline assignment: CDR1 SGHTA and CDR2 FQGNSA. The CDR3 is CASRPRGLQQETQYF. CDR3 DNA: TGTGCCAGCAGACCTCGTGGGTTACAACAAGAGACCCAGTACTTC.

By share, this clonotype ranks as medium-sized. The chain combines TRBV12-3 or TRBV12-4 with TRBJ1-2; 7 bases are a match to TRBD1. Germline trimming cut 3 bases from V and 0 bases from J; bases unmatched to any gene: 1. There are 14 residues in the CDR3. CDR3 DNA sequence: TGTGCCAGCAGTTTGACAGGGACTAACTATGGCTACACCTTC. This encodes CASSLTGTNYGYTF.

This clonotype was seen a few times. V is TRBV5-1 and J is TRBJ2-7; D gene uncertain. This CDR3 region has 12 residues. The germline CDR1 and CDR2 sequences are SGHRS and YFSETQ. Trimming stripped 0 bases from V and 7 bases from J, with 8 bases between. The CDR3 region has the DNA TGCGCCAGCAGCTTGGGACTTGAGGAGCAGTACTTC. Residues: CASSLGLEEQYF.

This clonotype is judged medium-sized (0.01 to 0.1%). The chain uses TRBV10-3 and TRBJ1-6; D unresolved. V was trimmed by 0 bases and J by 7 bases, leaving 10 bases between them. The CDR3 length is 15 residues. The germline V gene encodes CDR1 ENHRY and CDR2 SYGVKD. The CDR3 loop is CAISESEDPNSPLHF. In nucleotides, the CDR3 is TGTGCCATCAGTGAGTCGGAGGATCCGAATTCACCCCTCCACTTT.

This chain joins TRBV10-3 and TRBJ1-3; D is uncertain. The germline V and J ends were trimmed by 4 bases and 0 bases, with 7 bases remaining between them. CDR3 length: 14 amino acids. Per germline, CDR1 ENHRY and CDR2 SYGVKD. In nucleotides, the CDR3 is TGTGCCATCAGTGGCCCCACCTCTGGAAACACCATATATTTT. This encodes CAISGPTSGNTIYF.

By share, this clonotype ranks as medium-sized. The chain couples TRBV15 to TRBJ2-7; a possible D gene is TRBD2 (6 bases). The germline gives CDR1 LNHNV, CDR2 YYDKDF (reference sequence). CDR3 length equals 15 residues. V gave up 1 base and J gave up 4 bases, with 14 bases separating them. The CDR3 nucleotides read TGTGCCACCAGCAGAGGGAGGGAAGGTGCTTACGAGCAGTACTTC. It translates to CATSRGREGAYEQYF.

The chain employs TRBV5-1 and TRBJ1-2; no clear D gene. Trimming shortened V by 0 bases and J by 0 bases, and 9 bases separated the two germline ends. Germline loops: CDR1 SGHRS, CDR2 YFSETQ. This CDR3 has 15 residues. The CDR3 sequence: CASSLDGQPNYGYTF. CDR3 DNA: TGCGCCAGCAGCTTGGATGGGCAGCCTAACTATGGCTACACCTTC.

By sample share, this clonotype is medium-sized. CDR3 nucleotides: TGTGCCAGCTCAACTGGACCGGCTGGAAACACCATATATTTT. It specifies CASSTGPAGNTIYF. The gene calls are TRBV18 and TRBJ1-3; no definite D call. Germline CDR1 and CDR2: KGHSH and LQKENI. Trimming removed 5 bases from V and 2 bases from J, with 10 bases in between. This CDR3 is 14 amino acids long. The variable domain in full, completed from reference TRBV18 and TRBJ1-3, reads NAGVMQNPRHLVRRRGQEARLRCSPMKGHSHVYWYRQLPEEGLKFMVYLQKENIIDESGMPKERFSAEFPKEGPSILRIQQVVRGDSAAYFCASSTGPAGNTIYFGEGSWLTVV.

The V and J genes are TRBV20-1 and TRBJ1-2; the D gene is possibly TRBD1 (5 bases). Germline values: CDR1 DFQATT, CDR2 SNEGSKA (reference sequence). The CDR3 sequence is 13 residues long. V lost 3 bases and J lost 6, with 14 bases in between. DNA for the CDR3: TGCAGTGCTAGTCCTGCGATGGGGGATGGCTACACCTTC. Protein product: CSASPAMGDGYTF.